The rows below give T cell receptor beta chains drawn from one sample of a study of T-cell reconstitution after alpha-beta-depleted transplantation in children. TCRdb re-called the PCR reads through MiXCR, storing one row per CDR3 protein. The sample lists over 70,000 distinct CDR3 sequences, roughly 8.4% occurring once. This specimen was PBMCs from the stem cell graft donor, taken from the stem cell graft. These receptor sequences come from a human donor who donated a stem cell graft to a child with congenital amegakaryocytic thrombocytopenia. Each CDR3 is given with its conserved first and last residue. A D gene is named only where the DNA matches it firmly. Clone size appears in some rows only: once, few, many, or a class for an expanded clone.

clone_size: many
j_call: TRBJ1-5
d_call: .
v_call: TRBV5-1
cdr3_aa: CASRLRVYSNQPQHF
cdr3_nt: TGCGCCAGCAGGCTCAGGGTCTATAGCAATCAGCCCCAGCATTTT

clone_size: many
j_call: TRBJ1-1
d_call: .
v_call: TRBV12-3/TRBV12-4
cdr3_aa: CASSPQVNTEAFF
cdr3_nt: TGTGCCAGCAGTCCACAGGTGAACACTGAAGCTTTCTTT

clone_size: many
j_call: TRBJ1-3
d_call: .
v_call: TRBV3-1
cdr3_aa: CASSQDRDTGNTIYF
cdr3_nt: TGTGCCAGCAGCCAAGACAGGGATACTGGAAACACCATATATTTT

clone_size: .
j_call: TRBJ2-3
d_call: .
v_call: TRBV30
cdr3_aa: CAWSSGPTDTQYF
cdr3_nt: TGTGCCTGGAGTAGTGGCCCCACAGATACGCAGTATTTT

clone_size: many
j_call: TRBJ2-7
d_call: .
v_call: TRBV28
cdr3_aa: CAPDSYEQYF
cdr3_nt: TGTGCTCCGGATTCCTACGAGCAGTACTTC

clone_size: many
j_call: TRBJ2-3
d_call: .
v_call: TRBV3-1
cdr3_aa: CASSRFGGGTDTQYF
cdr3_nt: TGTGCCAGCAGCCGCTTCGGAGGGGGCACAGATACGCAGTATTTT

clone_size: .
j_call: TRBJ2-6
d_call: .
v_call: TRBV4-2
cdr3_aa: CASSPTDTGANVLTF
cdr3_nt: TGTGCCAGCAGCCCCACGGATACTGGGGCCAACGTCCTGACTTTC

clone_size: .
j_call: TRBJ1-1
d_call: .
v_call: TRBV7-8
cdr3_aa: CASSFLDGETEAFF
cdr3_nt: TGTGCCAGCAGCTTTTTGGACGGGGAAACTGAAGCTTTCTTT

clone_size: .
j_call: TRBJ2-1
d_call: TRBD2
v_call: TRBV6-2/TRBV6-3
cdr3_aa: CASRFPSSGRGYNEQFF
cdr3_nt: TGTGCCAGCAGGTTTCCCTCTAGCGGGAGGGGCTACAATGAGCAGTTCTTC

clone_size: many
j_call: TRBJ2-2
d_call: .
v_call: TRBV7-2
cdr3_aa: CASSLRSATPNTGELFF
cdr3_nt: TGTGCCAGCAGCTTAAGGAGCGCTACACCGAACACCGGGGAGCTGTTTTTT

clone_size: many
j_call: TRBJ2-1
d_call: .
v_call: TRBV20-1
cdr3_aa: CSASEGQVSYNEQFF
cdr3_nt: TGCAGTGCTAGCGAGGGCCAGGTATCCTACAATGAGCAGTTCTTC

clone_size: .
j_call: TRBJ1-4
d_call: .
v_call: TRBV12-3/TRBV12-4
cdr3_aa: CAFCLLNEKLFF
cdr3_nt: TGTGCCTTCTGTTTACTTAATGAAAAACTGTTTTTT

clone_size: .
j_call: TRBJ2-5
d_call: .
v_call: TRBV20-1
cdr3_aa: CSARPGAGETQYF
cdr3_nt: TGCAGTGCTAGACCAGGGGCCGGGGAGACCCAGTACTTC

clone_size: many
j_call: TRBJ2-7
d_call: .
v_call: TRBV7-9
cdr3_aa: CASSLGMQGASYEQYF
cdr3_nt: TGTGCCAGCAGCTTGGGTATGCAGGGTGCCTCCTACGAGCAGTACTTC

clone_size: many
j_call: TRBJ1-3
d_call: .
v_call: TRBV20-1
cdr3_aa: CSARDSKKSAFGNTIYF
cdr3_nt: TGCAGTGCTAGAGATTCCAAAAAAAGCGCGTTTGGAAACACCATATATTTT

clone_size: many
j_call: TRBJ1-5
d_call: .
v_call: TRBV12-3/TRBV12-4
cdr3_aa: CASSSRGPQHF
cdr3_nt: TGTGCCAGCAGTTCCCGGGGGCCCCAGCATTTT

clone_size: many
j_call: TRBJ1-2
d_call: .
v_call: TRBV7-2
cdr3_aa: CASSPQWTNYGYTF
cdr3_nt: TGTGCCAGCAGCCCCCAATGGACGAACTATGGCTACACCTTC

clone_size: many
j_call: TRBJ2-3
d_call: TRBD2
v_call: TRBV5-1
cdr3_aa: CASSLVLAGGQRTQYF
cdr3_nt: TGCGCCAGCAGCTTGGTTCTAGCGGGGGGACAAAGAACGCAGTATTTT

clone_size: many
j_call: TRBJ1-1
d_call: TRBD1
v_call: TRBV19
cdr3_aa: CASSRQGWAFF
cdr3_nt: TGTGCCAGTAGTAGACAGGGTTGGGCTTTCTTT

clone_size: many
j_call: TRBJ2-3
d_call: TRBD2
v_call: TRBV7-8
cdr3_aa: CASSRLAGDTDTQYF
cdr3_nt: TGTGCCAGCAGCCGACTAGCGGGGGACACAGATACGCAGTATTTT

clone_size: many
j_call: TRBJ2-1
d_call: .
v_call: TRBV13
cdr3_aa: CASSFLGGHEQFF
cdr3_nt: TGTGCCAGCAGCTTTCTCGGAGGCCATGAGCAGTTCTTC

clone_size: many
j_call: TRBJ2-3
d_call: TRBD2
v_call: TRBV6-5
cdr3_aa: CASSSPASGRAANTQYF
cdr3_nt: TGTGCCAGCAGTTCCCCCGCTAGCGGGAGGGCGGCAAATACGCAGTATTTT

clone_size: many
j_call: TRBJ1-3
d_call: .
v_call: TRBV18
cdr3_aa: CASSPRGQSSITGNTIYF
cdr3_nt: TGTGCCAGCTCACCTCGTGGACAGTCCAGTATTACTGGAAACACCATATATTTT

clone_size: many
j_call: TRBJ2-7
d_call: TRBD1
v_call: TRBV5-1
cdr3_aa: CASSRQGDPYEQYF
cdr3_nt: TGCGCCAGCAGTCGGCAGGGGGACCCCTACGAGCAGTACTTC

clone_size: .
j_call: TRBJ2-3
d_call: .
v_call: TRBV11-2
cdr3_aa: CASSLGVSQGSGDTQYF
cdr3_nt: TGTGCCAGCAGCTTAGGGGTTTCCCAGGGATCTGGGGATACGCAGTATTTT